A single sample is the source of the 22 T cell receptor beta chains below, sequenced in a study of blood T cell repertoires in COVID-19 (dated by TCRdb to the early 2020s). The library was produced with the immunoSEQ multiplex PCR assay. This is the immuneACCESS table as TCRdb keeps it, with only in-frame sequences that have V and J called. A part of the clones is gone; compared with another copy, unresolved V genes explain less than half, and the rest is unexplained. The sample includes around 95,000 clones, with roughly 84% observed a single time. Around 6.9% of the sample is in the top ten clones. Sequencing was performed on peripheral blood. These receptors were obtained from a man in his thirties or forties in a cohort sampled during active COVID-19.

This clone was counted once. J is TRBJ2-3 and V is TRBV3-1 (or the pseudogene TRBV3-2), with 7 bases matching TRBD2. Germline V gene data show CDR1 as LGHDT and CDR2 as YNNKEL (reference sequence). This CDR3 contains 15 residues. The trim removed 2 bases at V and 0 bases at J, leaving 2 bases unmatched. In nucleotides, the CDR3 is TGTGCCAGCAGCCAACTCGGGGGGAGCACAGATACGCAGTATTTT. Amino acid sequence: CASSQLGGSTDTQYF.

The chain has TRBV7-2 and TRBJ2-3; TRBD1 agrees at 7 bases. Per the germline V gene, CDR1 is SGHTA and CDR2 is FQGNSA. The V gene end was trimmed by 2 bases and the J gene end by 0 bases; junction bases not matched to a gene: 11. The CDR3 runs 18 residues. The CDR3: CASSLMALGTVSTDTQYF. DNA for the CDR3: TGTGCCAGCAGCTTAATGGCCCTCGGGACAGTTAGCACAGATACGCAGTATTTT.

This clone was counted between two and nine times. CDR3 protein: CASSPGGMGNQPQHF. Here the CDR3 DNA reads TGTGCCAGCTCACCAGGGGGCATGGGCAATCAGCCCCAGCATTTT. V and J are TRBV18 and TRBJ1-5; TRBD1 might be the D (6 bases). V was cut by 2 bases and J by 2 bases, with 10 bases left in between. The CDR3 has 15 residues. Looked up from germline, CDR1 is KGHSH and CDR2 is LQKENI.

This rearrangement joins TRBV29-1 to TRBJ1-1, with D maybe TRBD1 (5 bases). V gave up 2 bases and J gave up 2 bases, with 9 bases separating them. The CDR3 loop spans 13 amino acids. Germline V gene data show CDR1 as SQVTM and CDR2 as ANQGSEA. The CDR3 coding sequence is TGCAGCGTTGAACGACAGAAAAACACTGAAGCTTTCTTT. Protein sequence: CSVERQKNTEAFF.

On this clone itself: This sample includes further DNA sequences coding for the same CDR3. J is TRBJ1-5 and V is TRBV10-3; no firm D call. The CDR3 has 13 residues. CDR1 is ENHRY and CDR2 is SYGVKD in the germline V gene. Trimming cost V 2 bases and J 3 bases, with 5 bases left between them. The CDR3 nucleotides read TGTGCCATCAGTGAGCAGGACAATCAGCCCCAGCATTTT. This encodes CAISEQDNQPQHF.

The rearrangement joins TRBV6-1 to TRBJ2-1; possible D gene TRBD1, 6 bases. The CDR3 has 13 amino acids. V dropped 2 bases and J dropped 7 bases, with 9 bases sitting between them. Germline V lookup: CDR1 MNHNS, CDR2 SASEGT. CDR3 DNA: TGTGCCAGCAGTGAAAACAGGGAAAATGAGCAGTTCTTC. It codes for CASSENRENEQFF.

The chain links TRBV12-3 or TRBV12-4 to TRBJ2-3; 8 bases are shared with TRBD1. V dropped 5 bases and J dropped 6; count of bases not matched to a gene: 4. CDR3 size: 13 residues. Here the CDR3 reads CASSQGAGDTQYF. CDR3 coding DNA: TGTGCCAGCAGTCAGGGGGCAGGGGATACGCAGTATTTT.

The V and J genes are TRBV4-3 and TRBJ1-4; 9 nucleotides align to TRBD1. Germline CDR1 reads LGHNA; CDR2 reads YSLEER. After removal of 3 bases from V and 6 bases from J, the junction contained 5 bases not matched to a gene. The CDR3 is 15 amino acids. CDR3 DNA sequence: TGCGCCAGCAGCCAGGGGACAGGGAGGGATGAAAAACTGTTTTTT. Protein: CASSQGTGRDEKLFF.

The chain links TRBV19 to TRBJ1-6, with 9 bases lining up with TRBD1. This CDR3 contains 14 residues. J was trimmed by 10 bases and V by 6 bases; bases with no gene match: 7. Germline V gives CDR1 LNHDA, CDR2 SQIVND (reference sequence). The CDR3 nucleotides are TGTGCCAGTAGCGTACAGGGGGCAGGGTCACCCCTCCACTTT. Amino acids: CASSVQGAGSPLHF.

The chain uses TRBV5-1 and TRBJ1-4; the match to TRBD1 covers 10 bases. The V gene end was trimmed by 3 bases and the J gene end by 8 bases; junction bases not matched to a gene: 10. Germline V CDR1 and CDR2: SGHRS, YFSETQ. This CDR3 is 16 amino acids long. The CDR3 DNA is TGCGCCAGCAGCTCAGGGACAGGGGAGATTGGAGAAAAACTGTTTTTT. This translates into CASSSGTGEIGEKLFF.

The chain is built from TRBV6-2 or TRBV6-3 and TRBJ1-5; D might be TRBD1 (5 bases). V was cut by 0 bases and J by 4 bases, with 13 bases left in between. The CDR3 has 16 amino acids. Germline CDR1 and CDR2: MNHEY and SVGEGT. In DNA, the CDR3 is TGTGCCAGCAGTTACTCCTTCGGGGGGAGGAATCAGCCCCAGCATTTT. Protein: CASSYSFGGRNQPQHF.

The rearrangement links TRBV3-1 (or the pseudogene TRBV3-2) to TRBJ1-3; TRBD1 aligns across 7 bases. The CDR3 spans 14 residues. CDR1 LGHDT and CDR2 YNNKEL come from the germline V gene (reference sequence). The V gene end was trimmed by 2 bases and the J gene end by 4 bases; junction bases not matched to a gene: 2. As DNA, the CDR3 is TGTGCCAGCAGCCAAAGGACAGGAGGAAACACCATATATTTT. Translating it yields CASSQRTGGNTIYF.

This clone was recorded once. CDR3 in amino acids: CASSPRTGSRDTEAFF. The CDR3 nucleotides read TGTGCCAGCTCACCCCGTACAGGGTCGCGGGACACTGAAGCTTTCTTT. This rearrangement joins TRBV18 to TRBJ1-1; perhaps TRBD1 as D (6 bases). V was pared by 3 bases and J by 3 bases, with 17 bases between. Germline loops: CDR1 KGHSH, CDR2 LQKENI. This CDR3 region has 16 residues. The complete variable domain, with remaining parts taken from reference TRBV18 and TRBJ1-1, reads NAGVMQNPRHLVRRRGQEARLRCSPMKGHSHVYWYRQLPEEGLKFMVYLQKENIIDESGMPKERFSAEFPKEGPSILRIQQVVRGDSAAYFCASSPRTGSRDTEAFFGQGTRLTVV.

The chain joins TRBV28 to TRBJ2-2, with TRBD2 matching 11 bases. V trimming: 7 bases; J trimming: 5 bases; junction bases outside the gene matches: 9. This CDR3 region has 16 residues. Per germline, CDR1 MDHEN and CDR2 SYDVKM. The CDR3 DNA is TGTGCCAGCAACCCCGGCCGACTAGCGGGGACCGGGGAGCTGTTTTTT. This codes for CASNPGRLAGTGELFF.

This clone appeared once. This chain joins TRBV7-2 and TRBJ1-2; TRBD1 matches at 8 bases. Germline V gene sequence: CDR1 SGHTA, CDR2 FQGNSA. Germline trimming cut 4 bases from V and 4 bases from J; bases unmatched to any gene: 8. The length of the CDR3 is 15 residues. The CDR3 here is CASSSQGAQGYGYTF. The CDR3 DNA follows: TGTGCCAGCAGCTCGCAGGGGGCGCAGGGCTATGGCTACACCTTC.

The chain employs TRBV2 and TRBJ2-7; 7 bases match TRBD2. Trimming at V came to 4 bases and at J to 7 bases, leaving 7 bases not matched to a gene. CDR1 and CDR2 (germline): SNHLY, FYNNEI. The CDR3 is 13 amino acids. The CDR3 region is CASSALTAGEQYF. The DNA for the CDR3 is TGTGCCAGCAGTGCGTTGACAGCGGGAGAGCAGTACTTC.

V gene TRBV5-1 combines with J gene TRBJ1-3; 9 bases are a match to TRBD1. V gave up 3 bases and J gave up 4 bases; unmatched junction bases: 5. Germline loops: CDR1 SGHRS, CDR2 YFSETQ. The CDR3 is 15 amino acids. DNA of the CDR3: TGCGCCAGCAGCTCGGGACAGGGCAGCGGAAACACCATATATTTT. As protein: CASSSGQGSGNTIYF. Based on the CDR3 plus reference TRBV5-1 and TRBJ1-3, the full variable domain is KAGVTQTPRYLIKTRGQQVTLSCSPISGHRSVSWYQQTPGQGLQFLFEYFSETQRNKGNFPGRFSGRQFSNSRSEMNVSTLELGDSALYLCASSSGQGSGNTIYFGEGSWLTVV.

J is TRBJ2-2 and V is TRBV5-4; 9 bases fit TRBD2. The V segment lost 4 bases and the J segment 4 bases; nucleotides outside the gene matches: 8. CDR3 length equals 16 residues. The germline V gene has CDR1 SGHNT and CDR2 YYREEE (reference sequence). The CDR3 sequence is CASSGVRRGGTGELFF. CDR3 DNA: TGTGCCAGCAGCGGCGTTCGGCGGGGGGGCACCGGGGAGCTGTTTTTT.

To note about this clone: A read error may produce the germline difference seen at one junction end. The V gene is TRBV13, the J gene TRBJ2-3; 12 bases map to TRBD2. Germline V gives CDR1 PRHDT, CDR2 FYEKMQ (reference sequence). The CDR3 spans 16 residues. The CDR3 spells CASSLGLAGRTDTQYF. CDR3 nucleotide sequence: TGTGCCAGCAGCCTAGGACTAGCGGGGAGAACAGATACGCAGTATTTT.

V and J are TRBV9 and TRBJ2-7, with D unresolved. Looked up from germline, CDR1 is SGDLS and CDR2 is YYNGEE. Trimming took 3 bases from V and 1 from J, leaving 14 bases between them. This CDR3 is 15 amino acids long. The CDR3: CASSASRGGSYEQYF. CDR3 nucleotides: TGTGCCAGCAGCGCTAGTAGAGGTGGGTCCTACGAGCAGTACTTC.

This clone was picked up one time. This chain links TRBV19 with TRBJ2-7, with TRBD1 matching 7 bases. With 5 bases clipped from V and 3 bases from J, the junction kept 4 bases outside the gene matches. The CDR3 is made up of 13 amino acids. Per the germline V gene, CDR1 is LNHDA and CDR2 is SQIVND (reference sequence). CDR3 sequence: CASSFPGGYEQYF. CDR3 bases: TGTGCCAGTAGTTTCCCAGGGGGCTACGAGCAGTACTTC.

The chain joins TRBV30 to TRBJ1-4; D unclear. V was clipped by 2 bases and J by 7 bases, with 11 bases between them. The length of the CDR3 is 13 residues. Germline loops: CDR1 GTSNPN, CDR2 SVGIG (reference sequence). The CDR3 spells CAWSRSNSEKLFF. The CDR3 DNA reads as TGTGCCTGGAGTCGTTCAAATAGTGAAAAACTGTTTTTT.